These T cell receptor beta chains were read from a single sample in a study of blood T cell repertoires in COVID-19. Generated by immunoSEQ multiplex PCR, the TCRdb table keeps only in-frame clones and is missing some. The table includes more than 90,000 clones, approximately 90% detected once. Material for sequencing was peripheral blood. The receptors were gathered from a human donor in a cohort sampled during active COVID-19. The CDR3 runs from the conserved cysteine through the conserved F or W. The order of the fields is D gene, V gene, J gene, clone size, CDR3 DNA, CDR3 protein. D genes are given only for firm matches. Clone size is given for some rows only: seen once, a few or many times, or a class if the clone is expanded.

d_gene: TRBD2
v_gene: TRBV18
j_gene: TRBJ2-5
abundance: .
CDR3nt: TGTGCCAGCTCACACCGACCTAGCGGGGGGCCTCAAGAGACCCAGTACTTC
CDR3aa: CASSHRPSGGPQETQYF

d_gene: TRBD2
v_gene: TRBV7-6
j_gene: TRBJ2-2
abundance: .
CDR3nt: TGTGCCAGCAGCGCCGCTAGCGGGAGGACCGGGGAGCTGTTTTTT
CDR3aa: CASSAASGRTGELFF

d_gene: TRBD2
v_gene: TRBV5-4
j_gene: TRBJ2-5
abundance: .
CDR3nt: TGTGCCAGCAGCTTGGAGGGACTAGCGGGTGAGACCCAGTACTTC
CDR3aa: CASSLEGLAGETQYF

d_gene: .
v_gene: TRBV27
j_gene: TRBJ1-5
abundance: few
CDR3nt: TGTGCCAGCAGTTTCGGGGGGGGATTTAATCAGCCCCAGCATTTT
CDR3aa: CASSFGGGFNQPQHF

d_gene: .
v_gene: TRBV9
j_gene: TRBJ1-4
abundance: .
CDR3nt: TGTGCCAGCAGCGCTAGGACAGCAACTAATGAAAAACTGTTTTTT
CDR3aa: CASSARTATNEKLFF

d_gene: .
v_gene: TRBV27
j_gene: TRBJ2-1
abundance: .
CDR3nt: TGTGCCAGCAGTTCGACAGCCCGCTCCTACAATGAGCAGTTCTTC
CDR3aa: CASSSTARSYNEQFF

d_gene: .
v_gene: TRBV7-3
j_gene: TRBJ1-1
abundance: .
CDR3nt: TGTGCCAGCAGCCGACAGCCAAACACTGAAGCTTTCTTT
CDR3aa: CASSRQPNTEAFF

d_gene: TRBD1
v_gene: TRBV4-2
j_gene: TRBJ2-6
abundance: .
CDR3nt: TGTGCCAGCAGCCAAGGGCCGGGACAGGGGTTCTCTGGGGCCAACGTCCTGACTTTC
CDR3aa: CASSQGPGQGFSGANVLTF

d_gene: .
v_gene: TRBV6-5
j_gene: TRBJ1-1
abundance: .
CDR3nt: TGTGCCAGCAAAAACGGGAACACTGAAGCTTTCTTT
CDR3aa: CASKNGNTEAFF

d_gene: TRBD1
v_gene: TRBV27
j_gene: TRBJ2-3
abundance: once
CDR3nt: TGTGCCAGCAGCAATACCCGGGACAGGGGAAGAGATACGCAGTATTTT
CDR3aa: CASSNTRDRGRDTQYF

d_gene: TRBD1
v_gene: TRBV5-1
j_gene: TRBJ2-7
abundance: .
CDR3nt: TGCGCCAGCAGCTCGACAGGGGGCTCTAGCTCCTACGAGCAGTACTTC
CDR3aa: CASSSTGGSSSYEQYF

d_gene: TRBD2
v_gene: TRBV19
j_gene: TRBJ2-7
abundance: .
CDR3nt: TGTGCCAGTAGTTCGGAGGCTAGCGGGAGTCGAGAGCAGTACTTC
CDR3aa: CASSSEASGSREQYF

d_gene: .
v_gene: TRBV1
j_gene: TRBJ2-3
abundance: .
CDR3nt: TGCACCAGCAGCCAAGAAGGGGGACGAGGGGTTTCGGAGTATTTT
CDR3aa: CTSSQEGGRGVSEYF

d_gene: .
v_gene: TRBV19
j_gene: TRBJ2-3
abundance: .
CDR3nt: TGTGCCAGTAGTAAGAGAGGGGGTCGCACAGATACGCAGTATTTT
CDR3aa: CASSKRGGRTDTQYF

d_gene: .
v_gene: TRBV7-2
j_gene: TRBJ1-1
abundance: .
CDR3nt: TGTGCCAGCAGCGTTAGGGGCATGAACACTGAAGCTTTCTTT
CDR3aa: CASSVRGMNTEAFF

d_gene: .
v_gene: TRBV3-1/TRBV3-2
j_gene: TRBJ1-3
abundance: .
CDR3nt: TGTGCCAGCAGCGGTCCGTATAGCTCTGGAAACACCATATATTTT
CDR3aa: CASSGPYSSGNTIYF

d_gene: TRBD2
v_gene: TRBV3-1/TRBV3-2
j_gene: TRBJ2-3
abundance: .
CDR3nt: TGTGCCAGCAGCCAGACCCCGCTAGCGGATAGCACAGATACGCAGTATTTT
CDR3aa: CASSQTPLADSTDTQYF

d_gene: TRBD1
v_gene: TRBV4-1
j_gene: TRBJ1-1
abundance: .
CDR3nt: TGCGCCAGCAGCCAAACAGGGGGAATGAACACTGAAGCTTTCTTT
CDR3aa: CASSQTGGMNTEAFF

d_gene: TRBD1
v_gene: TRBV28
j_gene: TRBJ1-2
abundance: .
CDR3nt: TGTGCCAGCAGCCCCGGGACAGGGGGCAACTATGGCTACACCTTC
CDR3aa: CASSPGTGGNYGYTF

d_gene: TRBD1
v_gene: TRBV5-1
j_gene: TRBJ2-2
abundance: once
CDR3nt: TGCGCCAGCAGCTTGGAAAGGACAGGGGGAACCGGGGAGCTGTTTTTT
CDR3aa: CASSLERTGGTGELFF

d_gene: .
v_gene: TRBV7-2
j_gene: TRBJ2-1
abundance: .
CDR3nt: TGTGCCAGCAGCTTAGCCTCGAGCTCCTACAATGAGCAGTTCTTC
CDR3aa: CASSLASSSYNEQFF

d_gene: .
v_gene: TRBV29-1
j_gene: TRBJ1-3
abundance: once
CDR3nt: TGCAGCGTTGGACAAAGCTCTGGAAACACCATATATTTT
CDR3aa: CSVGQSSGNTIYF